This is a list of T cell receptor beta chains from one sample in a study of breast tumors, draining lymph nodes, adjacent tissues. TCRdb processed the multiplex PCR reads anew with MiXCR; each CDR3 protein has one entry. The data hold 290,000 or so distinct CDR3 sequences, with around 30% observed a single time. Sequenced sample: axillary lymph node tissue. These receptors were collected from a female donor with breast cancer. Some clones in this sample may be carry-over from other donors' samples. The CDR3 runs from the conserved cysteine through the conserved F or W. The order of the fields is clone size, J gene, V gene, D gene, CDR3 DNA, CDR3 protein. A D gene is named only where the DNA matches it firmly. Clone size is given for some rows only: seen once, a few or many times, or a class if the clone is expanded.

few | TRBJ2-7 | TRBV13 | TRBD2 | TGTGCCAGCAGCTTACCACCAGCGGGAGCGGGAGAGCAGTACTTC | CASSLPPAGAGEQYF
many | TRBJ2-2 | TRBV6-5 | . | TGTGCCAGCCATTCGAGGTGGGCCGGGGAGCTGTTTTTT | CASHSRWAGELFF
. | TRBJ1-3 | TRBV11-3 | . | TGTGCCAGCAGCCTAGAAAGCGGGGGTGATGGAAACACCATATATTTT | CASSLESGGDGNTIYF
many | TRBJ1-4 | TRBV10-3 | . | TGTGCCATCAGTGAGGGAGGTGAAAAACTGTTTTTT | CAISEGGEKLFF
few | TRBJ1-3 | TRBV30 | . | TGTGCCTGGAAGGCGGCCGGACCTGGAAACACCATATATTTT | CAWKAAGPGNTIYF
many | TRBJ2-1 | TRBV5-4 | TRBD2 | TGTGCCAGCAGCTTGGCGGCTAGCGGGAGGCAGGGCTCCTACAATGAGCAGTTCTTC | CASSLAASGRQGSYNEQFF
once | TRBJ2-7 | TRBV4-3 | TRBD1 | TGCGCCAGCAGCCAAGCGTCACAGGGGACCGGGGAGCTGTACTTC | CASSQASQGTGELYF
. | TRBJ2-6 | TRBV20-1 | . | TGCAGTGCTGACGCGGGACAGGGGGCCAACGTCCTGACTTTC | CSADAGQGANVLTF
. | TRBJ1-2 | TRBV7-9 | . | TGTGCCAGCAGCTTAGCGAAGGGTTTAGCCTATGGCTACCCCTTC | CASSLAKGLAYGYPF
. | TRBJ2-7 | TRBV27 | . | TGTGCCAGCAGTTCGCTTAGGGGACGACAGGCCCACGAGTACTTC | CASSSLRGRQAHEYF
many | TRBJ1-5 | TRBV6-5 | . | TGTGCCAGCAGTTACTTGGGGTCTGGACAGCCCCAGCATTTT | CASSYLGSGQPQHF
. | TRBJ2-5 | TRBV5-1 | . | TGCGCCAGCAGCTTGGGGAGAACTCAAGACACCCAGTACTTC | CASSLGRTQDTQYF
many | TRBJ1-5 | TRBV5-1 | . | TGCGCCAGCAGCCGTGAGGGGAATAGCAATCAGCCCCAGCATTTT | CASSREGNSNQPQHF
. | TRBJ2-5 | TRBV3-1 | . | TGTGCCAGCACGGACTACCGAGTACCCGACGGGGCGGAGACCCAGTACTTC | CASTDYRVPDGAETQYF
many | TRBJ2-5 | TRBV20-1 | . | TGCAGTGCTAGGCCCCTAAGAATGCAAGAGACCCAGTACTTC | CSARPLRMQETQYF